A single sample gave rise to the 18 T cell receptor beta chains below, sequenced in a study of control samples from healthy donors and cancer patients (dated by TCRdb to the early 2020s). Preparation of the library involved the immunoSEQ multiplex PCR assay. TCRdb limited this immuneACCESS table to in-frame rearrangements with V and J called. A share of clones is missing; checked studies link under half to unresolved V genes, and the rest is unexplained. The sample table shows roughly 120,000 clones, and roughly 95% are seen once. Of the sample, around 3.6% falls within the top ten clones. What was sequenced was blood. The receptors come from a man between 25 and 39 years old in good health.

This clone was detected once. V and J are TRBV4-3 and TRBJ2-2; no firm D call. V lost 5 bases and J lost 7, with 14 bases in between. Germline CDR1 is LGHNA and CDR2 is YSLEER. The CDR3 totals 14 residues. CDR3 protein: CASSFGSVGGELFF. The CDR3 coding sequence is TGCGCCAGCAGCTTCGGATCCGTCGGCGGGGAGCTGTTTTTT.

V usage is TRBV10-3 and J usage is TRBJ1-5; D is undetermined. V was shortened by 2 bases and J by 0 bases, with 14 bases between the two germline ends. CDR3 length: 17 amino acids. Germline lookup yields CDR1 ENHRY and CDR2 SYGVKD. The CDR3 sequence is CAISEGRMIYSNQPQHF. The CDR3 DNA reads TGTGCCATCAGTGAGGGCAGGATGATCTATAGCAATCAGCCCCAGCATTTT.

The CDR3 DNA sequence: TGTGCCAGCAGTTACGAGGGGGCTGGGGCCAACGTCCTGACTTTC. It codes for CASSYEGAGANVLTF. The V call is TRBV6-2 or TRBV6-3, the J call TRBJ2-6, with D maybe TRBD1 (6 bases). The CDR3 sequence is 15 residues long. Trimming cost V 2 bases and J 2 bases, with 7 bases left between them. The germline gives CDR1 MNHEY, CDR2 SVGEGT.

In its sample, this clone was seen once. The chain uses TRBV18 and TRBJ2-3, with TRBD1 matching 7 bases. The J segment lost 2 bases and the V segment lost 1 base, leaving 3 bases of the junction unmatched. Germline CDR1 reads KGHSH; CDR2 reads LQKENI. The CDR3 consists of 15 residues. This chain's CDR3 is CASSPQGANTDTQYF. CDR3 nucleotide sequence: TGTGCCAGCTCACCACAGGGGGCTAACACAGATACGCAGTATTTT.

The V and J genes are TRBV5-1 and TRBJ1-2; tentative D call: TRBD1 (6 bases). Trimming took 5 bases from V and 1 from J, leaving 21 bases between them. CDR3 size: 17 residues. In germline, CDR1 is SGHRS, CDR2 YFSETQ. The CDR3 DNA follows: TGCGCCAGCAGTGGGTTCCAGGGGAAGGGGAATAACTATGGCTACACCTTC. Protein sequence: CASSGFQGKGNNYGYTF.

V gene TRBV5-1 combines with J gene TRBJ2-7, with 9 bases lining up with TRBD1. The J segment lost 3 bases and the V segment lost 4 bases, leaving 8 bases of the junction unmatched. This CDR3 contains 15 residues. CDR1 and CDR2 (germline): SGHRS, YFSETQ. DNA of the CDR3: TGCGCCAGCAGCCGAACCGGGACAGGGTACTACGAGCAGTACTTC. Translation gives CASSRTGTGYYEQYF.

V is TRBV15 and J is TRBJ1-5; no firm D call. The CDR3 runs to 14 residues. CDR1 LNHNV and CDR2 YYDKDF come from the germline V gene (reference sequence). Trimming pared 6 bases from V and 3 bases from J, leaving 12 bases between. The CDR3 DNA reads TGTGCCACCAGTGTCGGAGTAGTCAATCAGCCCCAGCATTTT. It specifies CATSVGVVNQPQHF.

The chain has TRBV5-1 and TRBJ2-5, with TRBD2 matching over 7 bases. Germline CDR1 reads SGHRS; CDR2 reads YFSETQ. V was clipped by 5 bases and J by 5 bases; unmatched bases: 9. The CDR3 is 14 residues long. CDR3 sequence reads: CASRVAGVRETQYF. The DNA for the CDR3 is TGCGCCAGCAGGGTCGCGGGGGTAAGGGAGACCCAGTACTTC.

The chain uses TRBV18 and TRBJ2-7; no clear D. There are 12 residues in the CDR3. V was pared by 5 bases and J by 0 bases, with 5 bases between. Germline V gene lookup returns CDR1 KGHSH and CDR2 LQKENI. In DNA form, the CDR3 reads TGTGCCAGCTCAGGCAGCTCCTACGAGCAGTACTTC. It encodes CASSGSSYEQYF. Filled out from reference TRBV18 and TRBJ2-7, the complete variable domain reads NAGVMQNPRHLVRRRGQEARLRCSPMKGHSHVYWYRQLPEEGLKFMVYLQKENIIDESGMPKERFSAEFPKEGPSILRIQQVVRGDSAAYFCASSGSSYEQYFGPGTRLTVT.

The DNA for the CDR3 is TGTGCCAGCAGCTTAGACGGGGGCTCAGATACGCAGTATTTT. Translated, it gives CASSLDGGSDTQYF. J is TRBJ2-3 and V is TRBV7-2; possibly TRBD1 or TRBD2 for D (6 bases each). Trimming left V 1 base short and J 4 bases short, with 9 bases between. Germline loops: CDR1 SGHTA, CDR2 FQGNSA. The CDR3 is made up of 14 amino acids.

This rearrangement joins TRBV6-1 to TRBJ1-1; TRBD1 matches 10 bases. The V segment lost 3 bases and the J segment 4 bases; nucleotides outside the gene matches: 11. CDR3 length equals 17 residues. Germline CDR1 and CDR2: MNHNS and SASEGT. In DNA form, the CDR3 reads TGTGCCAGCAGTGAGGGGGGACAGGGGCGCCGTGGCACTGAAGCTTTCTTT. It codes for CASSEGGQGRRGTEAFF.

V is TRBV18 and J is TRBJ2-1; D may be TRBD2 (5 bases). Trimming took off 2 bases at V and 5 bases at J, with 7 bases between the two ends. The V gene's germline CDR1 is KGHSH and CDR2 LQKENI. The CDR3 spans 13 residues. This CDR3 reads CASSPGRNNEQFF. DNA for the CDR3: TGTGCCAGCTCACCAGGGAGAAACAATGAGCAGTTCTTC.

The chain recombines TRBV9 with TRBJ2-1; D unresolved. The CDR3 runs to 13 residues. Germline V lookup: CDR1 SGDLS, CDR2 YYNGEE. V was shortened by 2 bases and J by 4 bases, with 7 bases between the two germline ends. CDR3 amino acids: CASSVEGYNEQFF. The CDR3 bases are TGTGCCAGCAGCGTCGAAGGATACAATGAGCAGTTCTTC.

V gene TRBV6-1 combines with J gene TRBJ1-1; TRBD1 aligns across 9 bases. The V gene end was trimmed by 5 bases and the J gene end by 7 bases; junction bases not matched to a gene: 8. Germline V lookup: CDR1 MNHNS, CDR2 SASEGT. The CDR3 sequence is 14 residues long. The CDR3 DNA reads TGTGCCAGCAGTTTACAGGGGGCGGGGGTTGAAGCTTTCTTT. Translating gives CASSLQGAGVEAFF.

The chain has TRBV11-2 and TRBJ1-4; TRBD1 agrees at 7 bases. V gave up 5 bases and J gave up 8 bases; unmatched junction bases: 17. The CDR3 loop spans 17 amino acids. Germline V CDR1 and CDR2: SGHAT, FQNNGV. The CDR3 loop is CASSPRDSRISEEKLFF. The CDR3 bases are TGTGCCAGCAGCCCTCGGGACAGTAGGATCTCTGAAGAAAAACTGTTTTTT.

V gene TRBV2 combines with J gene TRBJ2-2; D possibly corresponds to TRBD1 (6 bases). The CDR3 consists of 13 residues. V was shortened by 8 bases and J by 4 bases, with 11 bases between the two germline ends. Per the germline V gene, CDR1 is SNHLY and CDR2 is FYNNEI. The chain's CDR3 is CASPDRSTGELFF. The CDR3, as DNA: TGTGCCAGCCCCGACAGGTCCACCGGGGAGCTGTTTTTT.

The rearrangement uses TRBV28 and TRBJ2-2; 7 positions match TRBD2. CDR3 length: 15 amino acids. Germline CDR1 is MDHEN and CDR2 is SYDVKM. Trimming took 5 bases from V and 6 from J; bases not matched to a gene: 9. The CDR3 sequence: CASSHWGGGPGELFF. The DNA of the CDR3 is TGTGCCAGCAGTCACTGGGGGGGAGGCCCCGGGGAGCTGTTTTTT.

The chain recombines TRBV11-2 with TRBJ1-1, with D possibly TRBD1 on 6 matching bases. CDR3 size: 16 residues. Germline-derived CDR1 and CDR2 are SGHAT and FQNNGV. Deletions cut 4 bases from V and 5 bases from J, with 20 bases between. The CDR3 DNA sequence: TGTGCCAGCAGCTGGGGGCGGCCCGGAGAAAAGACTGAAGCTTTCTTT. It translates to CASSWGRPGEKTEAFF.